Presented here are 30 T cell receptor beta chains from one specimen sequenced in a study of T cell responses to AZD1222 COVID-19 vaccine. Sequenced by immunoSEQ multiplex PCR; TCRdb stores in-frame clones only, minus some. Altogether about 150,000 clones are present, about nine tenths being singletons, with the ten largest covering 5.1%. Specimen: peripheral blood, collected on day 0 of AZD1222 vaccination. Source of these receptors: an adult in good health.

The rearrangement joins TRBV7-9 to TRBJ1-1; 9 bases map to TRBD1. This CDR3 has 13 residues. Germline assignment: CDR1 SEHNR and CDR2 FQNEAQ (reference sequence). V lost 7 bases to trimming and J lost 6 bases; unmatched junction nucleotides: 6. CDR3 protein: CASNIQGASEAFF. CDR3 coding DNA: TGTGCCAGCAATATACAGGGGGCTTCTGAAGCTTTCTTT. Based on the CDR3 plus reference TRBV7-9 and TRBJ1-1, the full variable domain is DTGVSQNPRHKITKRGQNVTFRCDPISEHNRLYWYRQTLGQGPEFLTYFQNEAQLEKSRLLSDRFSAERPKGSFSTLEIQRTEQGDSAMYLCASNIQGASEAFFGQGTRLTVV.

The chain carries TRBV3-1 (or the pseudogene TRBV3-2) and TRBJ1-4; a weak D match, TRBD1 (5 bases). V was shortened by 0 bases and J by 8 bases, with 13 bases between the two germline ends. This CDR3 region has 15 residues. Per the germline V gene, CDR1 is LGHDT and CDR2 is YNNKEL (reference sequence). The CDR3 DNA is TGTGCCAGCAGCCAAGATCCGGGGGGAGGGGAAAAACTGTTTTTT. Protein sequence: CASSQDPGGGEKLFF.

This chain joins TRBV2 and TRBJ1-2; TRBD1 might be the D (6 bases). Germline CDR1 SNHLY, CDR2 FYNNEI. Trimming stripped 3 bases from V and 8 bases from J, with 10 bases between. This CDR3 spans 12 amino acids. The CDR3 DNA sequence: TGTGCCAGCAGTGACAGGGGAGGCGGCTACACCTTC. Protein sequence: CASSDRGGGYTF.

This sequence joins TRBV6-4 and TRBJ2-2, with no clear D. V was shortened by 5 bases and J by 0 bases, with 4 bases between the two germline ends. This CDR3 spans 13 amino acids. Germline values: CDR1 MRHNA, CDR2 SNTAGT. CDR3 region: CASSQTNTGELFF. Written as DNA, the CDR3 is TGTGCCAGCAGTCAGACGAACACCGGGGAGCTGTTTTTT.

The chain carries TRBV19 and TRBJ1-2; possibly TRBD1 for D (5 bases). Per germline, CDR1 LNHDA and CDR2 SQIVND (reference sequence). V was shortened by 5 bases and J by 4 bases, with 5 bases between the two germline ends. CDR3 length: 11 residues. The CDR3 loop is CASSGAYGYTF. Here the CDR3 DNA reads TGTGCCAGTAGTGGGGCCTATGGCTACACCTTC.

The chain couples TRBV30 to TRBJ2-2; D gene ambiguous. The V end lost 2 bases, the J end lost 3 bases, and 10 bases lay between the germline ends. The CDR3 consists of 14 residues. Germline CDR1 reads GTSNPN; CDR2 reads SVGIG (reference sequence). In nucleotides, the CDR3 is TGTGCCTGGAGTTTGGGTCTAGACACCGGGGAGCTGTTTTTT. Protein: CAWSLGLDTGELFF.

The chain uses TRBV28 and TRBJ2-7; 14 bases fit TRBD2. Losses at the gene ends were 5 bases for V and 7 bases for J; bases not matched to a gene: 22. The CDR3 consists of 20 residues. Germline CDR1 MDHEN, CDR2 SYDVKM. This CDR3 is CASSRTGDRLAGGPPREQYF. The CDR3 bases are TGTGCCAGCAGTAGGACAGGGGATAGACTAGCGGGAGGGCCCCCTAGGGAGCAGTACTTC.

The chain has TRBV7-9 and TRBJ1-6; D perhaps matches TRBD1 (6 bases). Looked up from germline, CDR1 is SEHNR and CDR2 is FQNEAQ (reference sequence). V lost 4 bases to trimming and J lost 5 bases, with 9 bases between them. The CDR3 runs to 14 residues. The CDR3 region has the DNA TGTGCCAGCAGCTGGGACAACGATAATTCACCCCTCCACTTT. Translation gives CASSWDNDNSPLHF.

The chain uses TRBV7-9 and TRBJ2-7; D may be TRBD1 (6 bases). The CDR3 has 14 amino acids. V shed 5 bases and J shed 4 bases, with 15 bases lying between them. Per germline, CDR1 SEHNR and CDR2 FQNEAQ (reference sequence). The CDR3 region is CASSLTGVQYEQYF. The CDR3 coding sequence is TGTGCCAGCAGCCTGACAGGCGTCCAGTACGAGCAGTACTTC.

The chain has TRBV29-1 and TRBJ1-1, with D hard to call. This CDR3 has 11 residues. Germline V gene data show CDR1 as SQVTM and CDR2 as ANQGSEA. V lost 8 bases to trimming and J lost 8 bases, with 15 bases between them. The CDR3 loop is CSSRRAEEAFF. As DNA, the CDR3 is TGCAGCTCCCGAAGGGCAGAAGAAGCTTTCTTT.

The J gene is TRBJ1-3, the V gene TRBV5-1; D may be TRBD1 (5 bases). CDR1 and CDR2 from the germline V gene are SGHRS and YFSETQ. The CDR3 is made up of 16 amino acids. Between the trimmed V and J ends, which lost 0 bases and 4 bases, there was a span of 14 bases. CDR3 DNA sequence: TGCGCCAGCAGCTTGGGTGGCGTAGGGGTAGGAAACACCATATATTTT. Its translation: CASSLGGVGVGNTIYF. Full variable domain (outside the CDR3, taken from reference TRBV5-1 and TRBJ1-3): KAGVTQTPRYLIKTRGQQVTLSCSPISGHRSVSWYQQTPGQGLQFLFEYFSETQRNKGNFPGRFSGRQFSNSRSEMNVSTLELGDSALYLCASSLGGVGVGNTIYFGEGSWLTVV.

J is TRBJ1-1 and V is TRBV6-6; D uncertain. This CDR3 region has 11 residues. The germline gives CDR1 MNHNY, CDR2 SVGAGI (reference sequence). The germline V and J ends were trimmed by 2 bases and 9 bases, with 7 bases remaining between them. This chain's CDR3 is CASSYGRQAFF. CDR3 sequence (DNA): TGTGCCAGCAGTTACGGGCGCCAAGCTTTCTTT.

The CDR3 reads CASSMGSGGIYEQYF. Here the CDR3 DNA reads TGTGCCAGTAGTATGGGCTCCGGGGGGATCTACGAGCAGTACTTC. V usage is TRBV19 and J usage is TRBJ2-7, with 7 bases fitting TRBD2. The CDR3 runs 15 residues. V shed 3 bases and J 3 bases; nucleotides not matched to a gene: 8. In germline, CDR1 is LNHDA, CDR2 SQIVND (reference sequence).

The chain has TRBV12-3 or TRBV12-4 and TRBJ1-5; tentatively, D is TRBD1 (5 bases). V gave up 7 bases and J gave up 5 bases, with 12 bases separating them. The CDR3 contains 13 residues. CDR3 sequence: CASTPSGDQPQHF. CDR3 nucleotide sequence: TGTGCCAGCACTCCCTCGGGGGATCAGCCCCAGCATTTT.

The V call is TRBV28, the J call TRBJ1-2; no firm D call. Trimming took 6 bases from V and 7 from J, leaving 15 bases between them. This CDR3 spans 13 amino acids. The germline CDR1 and CDR2 sequences are MDHEN and SYDVKM. The CDR3 DNA follows: TGTGCCAGCAGAAAGACCCATTCTGGTGGCTACACCTTC. Residues: CASRKTHSGGYTF.

The chain carries TRBV11-1 and TRBJ2-7, with 10 bases fitting TRBD2. The CDR3 extends over 15 amino acids. Germline CDR1 SGHAT, CDR2 FQDESV (reference sequence). V lost 3 bases to trimming and J lost 6 bases; unmatched junction nucleotides: 8. CDR3 sequence: CASSFGLAGEGEQYF. The CDR3 nucleotides read TGTGCCAGCAGCTTCGGGCTAGCGGGAGAGGGCGAGCAGTACTTC.

This sequence joins TRBV24-1 and TRBJ1-5, with 8 bases identical to TRBD1. This CDR3 is 16 amino acids long. The J segment lost 6 bases and the V segment lost 4 bases, leaving 10 bases of the junction unmatched. Germline CDR1 KGHDR, CDR2 SFDVKD. The DNA of the CDR3 is TGTGCCACCAGTGAAGGGACAGGCCAGGGGGTTCAGCCCCAGCATTTT. It specifies CATSEGTGQGVQPQHF.

The gene calls are TRBV18 and TRBJ2-2; 8 bases line up with TRBD2. This CDR3 contains 17 residues. Germline lookup yields CDR1 KGHSH and CDR2 LQKENI. V dropped 7 bases and J dropped 0; count of bases not matched to a gene: 10. As DNA, the CDR3 is TGTGCCAGCTTAAACCAATTAGCGGGATCGAACACCGGGGAGCTGTTTTTT. Protein product: CASLNQLAGSNTGELFF.

This clone was detected once. The rearrangement links TRBV19 to TRBJ1-5; D not certain. Trimming left V 7 bases short and J 6 bases short, with 13 bases between. This CDR3 spans 13 amino acids. Germline CDR1 is LNHDA and CDR2 is SQIVND (reference sequence). The CDR3 loop reads CASTPEGIQPQHF. Written as DNA, the CDR3 is TGTGCCAGTACCCCCGAAGGTATTCAGCCCCAGCATTTT.

The V and J genes are TRBV6-2 or TRBV6-3 and TRBJ2-2; TRBD1 matches at 8 bases. The V segment lost 2 bases and the J segment 5 bases; nucleotides outside the gene matches: 1. The CDR3 runs 14 residues. In germline, CDR1 is MNHEY, CDR2 SVGEGT. In DNA, the CDR3 is TGTGCCAGCAGTTACACAGGGGGAACCGGGGAGCTGTTTTTT. Translating gives CASSYTGGTGELFF.

This chain joins TRBV7-9 and TRBJ1-4, with 8 positions matching TRBD1. Germline loops: CDR1 SEHNR, CDR2 FQNEAQ (reference sequence). The CDR3 length is 13 residues. The V and J ends lost 5 bases and 10 bases, in that order; junction bases with no gene match: 6. CDR3 bases: TGTGCCAGCAGCGAACAGGGGGGCGGAAAACTGTTTTTT. Residues: CASSEQGGGKLFF. Together with reference TRBV7-9 and TRBJ1-4, the CDR3 gives the full variable domain: DTGVSQNPRHKITKRGQNVTFRCDPISEHNRLYWYRQTLGQGPEFLTYFQNEAQLEKSRLLSDRFSAERPKGSFSTLEIQRTEQGDSAMYLCASSEQGGGKLFFGSGTQLSVL.

The V gene is TRBV11-2, the J gene TRBJ1-3; maybe TRBD1 (6 bases). Trimming shortened V by 0 bases and J by 1 base, and 13 bases separated the two germline ends. CDR3 length equals 17 residues. Germline loops: CDR1 SGHAT, CDR2 FQNNGV. This CDR3 reads CASSLELRQGSGNTIYF. In nucleotides, the CDR3 is TGTGCCAGCAGCTTAGAATTGCGGCAGGGGTCTGGAAACACCATATATTTT.

This clone was detected only once. This chain uses TRBV28 with TRBJ2-5; 12 bases are a match to TRBD2. The germline CDR1 and CDR2 sequences are MDHEN and SYDVKM. This CDR3 comprises 23 residues. The J segment lost 2 bases and the V segment lost 8 bases, leaving 30 bases of the junction unmatched. CDR3 region: CASPGMTSSGVTGLAGPQETQYF. CDR3 nucleotide sequence: TGTGCCAGCCCTGGTATGACCTCCTCAGGCGTGACAGGACTAGCGGGACCTCAAGAGACCCAGTACTTC.

The rearrangement links TRBV6-5 to TRBJ1-6; D unclear. With 7 bases removed from V and 11 bases from J, the gap between germline ends came to 12 bases. The CDR3 covers 12 residues. CDR1 MNHEY and CDR2 SVGAGI come from the germline V gene. Here the CDR3 reads CASKDPVTPLHF. The CDR3, as DNA: TGTGCCAGCAAAGACCCTGTGACACCCCTCCACTTT.

The V gene is TRBV6-5, the J gene TRBJ1-5; possibly TRBD1 for D (6 bases). Germline V gene data show CDR1 as MNHEY and CDR2 as SVGAGI. Trimming stripped 4 bases from V and 10 bases from J, with 14 bases between. The CDR3 runs to 13 residues. This chain's CDR3 is CASSSGHRTPQHF. CDR3 sequence (DNA): TGTGCCAGCAGTTCGGGACATCGCACTCCCCAGCATTTT.

This chain uses TRBV7-9 with TRBJ1-2; 7 nucleotides match TRBD1. J was trimmed by 2 bases and V by 4 bases; bases with no gene match: 1. CDR3 length equals 13 residues. Per germline, CDR1 SEHNR and CDR2 FQNEAQ (reference sequence). CDR3 sequence (DNA): TGTGCCAGCAGCTGGGGACAGAACTATGGCTACACCTTC. Translation: CASSWGQNYGYTF. Complete variable domain (other parts from reference TRBV7-9 and TRBJ1-2): DTGVSQNPRHKITKRGQNVTFRCDPISEHNRLYWYRQTLGQGPEFLTYFQNEAQLEKSRLLSDRFSAERPKGSFSTLEIQRTEQGDSAMYLCASSWGQNYGYTFGSGTRLTVV.

CDR3: CASSFQGMNTEAFF. CDR3 in DNA: TGTGCCAGCAGCTTTCAGGGCATGAACACTGAAGCTTTCTTT. This sequence joins TRBV7-2 and TRBJ1-1; D is possibly TRBD1 (5 bases). This CDR3 has 14 amino acids. Germline CDR1 reads SGHTA; CDR2 reads FQGNSA. The germline V and J ends were trimmed by 3 bases and 0 bases, with 8 bases remaining between them.

This chain connects TRBV9 to TRBJ2-3, with D possibly TRBD2 on 6 matching bases. The CDR3 length is 14 residues. V was clipped by 6 bases and J by 4 bases, with 15 bases between them. Germline CDR1 reads SGDLS; CDR2 reads YYNGEE. The chain's CDR3 is CASTWDSHPDTQYF. DNA of the CDR3: TGTGCCAGCACTTGGGACTCCCACCCAGATACGCAGTATTTT.

The rearrangement uses TRBV23-1 and TRBJ1-4; D ambiguous. TRBV23-1 has ORF status, its function being uncertain. V lost 3 bases and J 8 bases, leaving 22 bases between the germline ends. This CDR3 has 17 amino acids. This CDR3 is CASSHPREFDKTEKLFF. The DNA of the CDR3 is TGCGCCAGCAGTCACCCTCGCGAATTCGACAAGACGGAAAAACTGTTTTTT.

The chain combines TRBV11-2 with TRBJ2-7, with TRBD1 matching 7 bases. The CDR3 consists of 14 residues. V lost 5 bases to trimming and J lost 4 bases; unmatched junction nucleotides: 8. The germline V gene has CDR1 SGHAT and CDR2 FQNNGV. The CDR3 protein is CASSTQTGSYEQYF. For the CDR3, the DNA is TGTGCCAGCAGCACCCAGACAGGGAGTTACGAGCAGTACTTC.